This T cell receptor (beta chain) came from a study of blood T cell repertoires in COVID-19. Study-level information: The origin of the acute and convalescent COVID-19 samples was the United States, Italy and Spain. T cells, B-cell-depleted T cells, or PBMCs provided the cDNA or gDNA that served as material.

This clone occurred once. Original data processing: From reference gene primer amplification, estimates of nucleated cell counts were derived. Assay used: immunoSEQ multiplex PCR; TCRdb lists only in-frame clones, some missing. V and J calls and clone size follow that table, whereas D and trimming were derived from the DNA. This sample carries approximately 65,000 clones, just over 85% of them seen once, and the ten largest clones take under 5%. This CDR3 has 17 amino acids. From germline, CDR1 is LGHNA and CDR2 YNFKEQ. J was trimmed by 2 bases and V by 0 bases; bases with no gene match: 8. Source material: peripheral blood. This chain connects TRBV4-2 to TRBJ2-5, with 8 bases lining up with TRBD2. The clonotype originates from a man in his fifties with acute or convalescent COVID-19. The CDR3 here is CASSQDPASGYQETQYF. The CDR3 nucleotides read TGTGCCAGCAGCCAAGATCCGGCTAGCGGGTATCAAGAGACCCAGTACTTC.